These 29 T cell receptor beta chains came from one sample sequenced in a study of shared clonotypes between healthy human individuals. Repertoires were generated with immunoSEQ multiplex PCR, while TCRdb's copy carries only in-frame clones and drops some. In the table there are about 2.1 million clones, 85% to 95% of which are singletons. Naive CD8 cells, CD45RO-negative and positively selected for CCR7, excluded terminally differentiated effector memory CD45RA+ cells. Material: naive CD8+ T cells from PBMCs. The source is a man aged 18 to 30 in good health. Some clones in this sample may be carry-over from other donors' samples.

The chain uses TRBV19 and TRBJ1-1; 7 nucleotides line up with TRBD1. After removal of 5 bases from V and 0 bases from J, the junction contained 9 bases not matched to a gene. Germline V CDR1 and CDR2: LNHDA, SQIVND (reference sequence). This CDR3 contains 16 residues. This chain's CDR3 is CASSRPRGTVNTEAFF. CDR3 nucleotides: TGTGCCAGTAGTCGGCCCCGAGGGACAGTGAACACTGAAGCTTTCTTT.

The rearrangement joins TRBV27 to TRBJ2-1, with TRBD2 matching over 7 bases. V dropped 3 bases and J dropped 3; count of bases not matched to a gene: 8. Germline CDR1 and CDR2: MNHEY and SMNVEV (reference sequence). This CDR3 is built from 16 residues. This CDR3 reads CASSFLGGPHYNEQFF. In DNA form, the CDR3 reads TGTGCCAGCAGTTTTCTGGGAGGGCCCCACTACAATGAGCAGTTCTTC.

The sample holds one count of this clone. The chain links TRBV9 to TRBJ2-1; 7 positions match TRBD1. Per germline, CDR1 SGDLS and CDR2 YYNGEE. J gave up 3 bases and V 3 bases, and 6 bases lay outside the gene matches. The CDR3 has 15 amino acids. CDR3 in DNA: TGTGCCAGCAGCGCCCAGGGACAGAACTACAATGAGCAGTTCTTC. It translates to CASSAQGQNYNEQFF.

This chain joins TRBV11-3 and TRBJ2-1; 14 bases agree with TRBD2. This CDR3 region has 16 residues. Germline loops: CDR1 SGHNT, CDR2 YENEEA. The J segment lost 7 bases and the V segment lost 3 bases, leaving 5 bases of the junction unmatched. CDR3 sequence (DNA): TGTGCCAGCAGCTTTGGGGGACTAGCGGGAGATAATGAGCAGTTCTTC. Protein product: CASSFGGLAGDNEQFF.

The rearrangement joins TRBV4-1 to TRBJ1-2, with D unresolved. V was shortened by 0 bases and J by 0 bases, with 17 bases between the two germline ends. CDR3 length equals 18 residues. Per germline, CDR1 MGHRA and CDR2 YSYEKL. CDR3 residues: CASSQDVEGNVPNYGYTF. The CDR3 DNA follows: TGCGCCAGCAGCCAAGATGTCGAAGGGAATGTTCCTAACTATGGCTACACCTTC.

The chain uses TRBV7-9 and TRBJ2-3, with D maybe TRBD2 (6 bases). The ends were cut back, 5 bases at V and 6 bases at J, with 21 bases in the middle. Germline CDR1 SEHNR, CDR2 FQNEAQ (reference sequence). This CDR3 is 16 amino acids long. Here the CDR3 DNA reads TGTGCCAGCAGCCACGGGACTCGACACACACCTGATACGCAGTATTTT. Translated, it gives CASSHGTRHTPDTQYF.

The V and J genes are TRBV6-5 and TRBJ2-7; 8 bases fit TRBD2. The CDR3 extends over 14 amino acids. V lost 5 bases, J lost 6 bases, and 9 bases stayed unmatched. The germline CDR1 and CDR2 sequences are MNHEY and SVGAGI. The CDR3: CASSPLRAGAEQYF. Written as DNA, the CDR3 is TGTGCCAGCAGTCCACTCCGAGCGGGAGCCGAGCAGTACTTC.

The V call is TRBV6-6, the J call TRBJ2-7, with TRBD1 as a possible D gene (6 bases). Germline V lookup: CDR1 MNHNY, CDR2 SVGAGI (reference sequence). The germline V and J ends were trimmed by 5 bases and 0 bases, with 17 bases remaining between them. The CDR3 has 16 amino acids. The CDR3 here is CASSHETRDNSYEQYF. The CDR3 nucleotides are TGTGCCAGCAGTCACGAAACTCGGGACAACTCCTACGAGCAGTACTTC.

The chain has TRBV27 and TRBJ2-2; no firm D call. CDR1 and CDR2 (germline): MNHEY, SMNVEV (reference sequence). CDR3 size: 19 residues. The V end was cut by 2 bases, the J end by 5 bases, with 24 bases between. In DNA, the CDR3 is TGTGCCAGCAGTTTACTCTCCCATTTCCGATCCCCTGGGACCGGGGAGCTGTTTTTT. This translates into CASSLLSHFRSPGTGELFF.

The CDR3 region is CASSLRQTTEKLFF. CDR3 coding DNA: TGTGCCAGCAGTTTGAGGCAGACCACTGAAAAACTGTTTTTT. This rearrangement joins TRBV27 to TRBJ1-4; no firm D call. Trimming shortened V by 3 bases and J by 7 bases, and 12 bases separated the two germline ends. Germline assignment: CDR1 MNHEY and CDR2 SMNVEV (reference sequence). The CDR3 has 14 residues.

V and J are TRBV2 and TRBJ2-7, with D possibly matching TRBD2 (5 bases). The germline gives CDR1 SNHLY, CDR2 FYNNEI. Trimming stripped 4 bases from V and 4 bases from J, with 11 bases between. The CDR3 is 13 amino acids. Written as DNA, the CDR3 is TGTGCCAGCAGTGGTGTCGGGGATTACGAGCAGTACTTC. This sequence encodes CASSGVGDYEQYF.

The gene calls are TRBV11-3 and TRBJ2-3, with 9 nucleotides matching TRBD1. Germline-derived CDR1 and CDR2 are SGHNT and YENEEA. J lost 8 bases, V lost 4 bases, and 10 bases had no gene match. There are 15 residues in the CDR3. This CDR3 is CASSWGRTGEFTQYF. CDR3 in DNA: TGTGCCAGCAGCTGGGGACGGACAGGGGAATTTACGCAGTATTTT.

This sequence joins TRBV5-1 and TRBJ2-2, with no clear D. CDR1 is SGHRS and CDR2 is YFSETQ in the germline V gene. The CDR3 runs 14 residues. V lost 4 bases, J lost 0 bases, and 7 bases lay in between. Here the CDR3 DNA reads TGCGCCAGCAGCATGCCTTCGAACACCGGGGAGCTGTTTTTT. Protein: CASSMPSNTGELFF.

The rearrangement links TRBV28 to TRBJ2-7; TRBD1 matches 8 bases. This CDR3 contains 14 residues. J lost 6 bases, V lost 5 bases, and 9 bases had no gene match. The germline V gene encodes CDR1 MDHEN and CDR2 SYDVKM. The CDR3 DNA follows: TGTGCCAGCAGTCCGGGGACAGGTTTGGTCGAGCAGTACTTC. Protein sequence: CASSPGTGLVEQYF.

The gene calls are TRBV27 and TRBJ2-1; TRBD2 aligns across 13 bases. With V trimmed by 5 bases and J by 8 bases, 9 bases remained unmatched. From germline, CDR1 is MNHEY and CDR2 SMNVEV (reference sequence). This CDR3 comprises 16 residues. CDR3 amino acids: CASSLRLAGGLYEQFF. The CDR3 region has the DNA TGTGCCAGCAGTCTCAGACTAGCGGGAGGTTTGTATGAGCAGTTCTTC.

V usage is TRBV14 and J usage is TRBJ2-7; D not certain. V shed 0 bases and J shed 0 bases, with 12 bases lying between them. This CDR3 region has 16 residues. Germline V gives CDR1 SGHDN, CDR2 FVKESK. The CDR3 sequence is CASSQDWGLLSYEQYF. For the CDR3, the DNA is TGTGCCAGCAGCCAAGATTGGGGTCTCCTCTCCTACGAGCAGTACTTC.

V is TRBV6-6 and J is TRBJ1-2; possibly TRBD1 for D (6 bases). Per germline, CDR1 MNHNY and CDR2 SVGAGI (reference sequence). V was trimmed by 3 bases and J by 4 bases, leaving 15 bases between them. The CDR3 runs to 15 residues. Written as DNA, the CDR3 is TGTGCCAGCAGTTATTCAGGCAGGGGACCCTATGGCTACACCTTC. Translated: CASSYSGRGPYGYTF.

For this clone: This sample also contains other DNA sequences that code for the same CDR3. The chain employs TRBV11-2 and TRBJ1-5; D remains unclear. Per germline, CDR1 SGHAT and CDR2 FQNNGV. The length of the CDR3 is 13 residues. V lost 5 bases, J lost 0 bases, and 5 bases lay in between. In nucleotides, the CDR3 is TGTGCCAGCAGCCGCGATAGCAATCAGCCCCAGCATTTT. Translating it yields CASSRDSNQPQHF.

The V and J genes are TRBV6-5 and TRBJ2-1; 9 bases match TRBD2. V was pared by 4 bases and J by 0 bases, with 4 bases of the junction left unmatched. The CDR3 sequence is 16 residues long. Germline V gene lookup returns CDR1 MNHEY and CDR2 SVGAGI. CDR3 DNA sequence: TGTGCCAGCAGTTGGACTAGCGAAGACTCCTACAATGAGCAGTTCTTC. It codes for CASSWTSEDSYNEQFF.

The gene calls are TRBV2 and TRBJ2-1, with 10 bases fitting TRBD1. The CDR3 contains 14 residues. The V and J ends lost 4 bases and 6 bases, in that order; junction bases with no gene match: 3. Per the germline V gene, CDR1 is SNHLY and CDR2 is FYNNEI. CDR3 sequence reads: CASSAGTGVNEQFF. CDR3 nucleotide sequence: TGTGCCAGCAGTGCCGGGACAGGGGTCAATGAGCAGTTCTTC. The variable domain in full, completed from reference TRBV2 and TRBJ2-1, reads EPEVTQTPSHQVTQMGQEVILRCVPISNHLYFYWYRQILGQKVEFLVSFYNNEISEKSEIFDDQFSVERPDGSNFTLKIRSTKLEDSAMYFCASSAGTGVNEQFFGPGTRLTVL.

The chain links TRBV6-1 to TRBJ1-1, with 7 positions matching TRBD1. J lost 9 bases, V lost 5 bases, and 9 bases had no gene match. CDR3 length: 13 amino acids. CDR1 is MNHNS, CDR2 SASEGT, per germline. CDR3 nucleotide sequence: TGTGCCAGCAGTTTTAGGACAGGAGACAAAGCTTTCTTT. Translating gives CASSFRTGDKAFF.

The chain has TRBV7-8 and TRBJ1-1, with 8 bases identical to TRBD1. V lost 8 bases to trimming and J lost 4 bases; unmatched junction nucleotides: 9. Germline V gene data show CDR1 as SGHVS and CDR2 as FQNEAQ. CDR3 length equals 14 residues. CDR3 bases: TGTGCCAGCTCCTCGGCAGGGGGCTTCACTGAAGCTTTCTTT. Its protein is CASSSAGGFTEAFF.

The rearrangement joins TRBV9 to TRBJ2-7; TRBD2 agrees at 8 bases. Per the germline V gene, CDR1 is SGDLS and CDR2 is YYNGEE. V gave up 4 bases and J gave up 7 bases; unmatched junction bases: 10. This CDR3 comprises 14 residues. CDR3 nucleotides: TGTGCCAGCAGCCCTAGAGGACTAGCTGGGGAGCAGTACTTC. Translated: CASSPRGLAGEQYF.

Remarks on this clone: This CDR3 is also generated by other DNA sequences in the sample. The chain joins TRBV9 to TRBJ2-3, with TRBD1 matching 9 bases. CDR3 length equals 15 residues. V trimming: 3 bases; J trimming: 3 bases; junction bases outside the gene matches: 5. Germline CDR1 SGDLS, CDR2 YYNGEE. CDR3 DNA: TGTGCCAGCAGCGCCTCCGGGACAGGGACAGATACGCAGTATTTT. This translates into CASSASGTGTDTQYF.

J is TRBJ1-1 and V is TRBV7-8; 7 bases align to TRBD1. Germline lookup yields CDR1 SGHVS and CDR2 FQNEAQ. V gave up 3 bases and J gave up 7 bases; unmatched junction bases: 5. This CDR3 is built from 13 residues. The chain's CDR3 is CASSFTGVVEAFF. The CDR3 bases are TGTGCCAGCAGCTTTACAGGGGTCGTTGAAGCTTTCTTT.

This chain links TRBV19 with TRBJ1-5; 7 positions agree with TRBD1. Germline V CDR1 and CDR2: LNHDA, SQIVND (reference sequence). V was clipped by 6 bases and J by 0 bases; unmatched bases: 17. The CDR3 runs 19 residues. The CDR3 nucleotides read TGTGCCAGTAGCCTCCCCCCAGACAGGGCCGACTATAGCAATCAGCCCCAGCATTTT. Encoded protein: CASSLPPDRADYSNQPQHF.

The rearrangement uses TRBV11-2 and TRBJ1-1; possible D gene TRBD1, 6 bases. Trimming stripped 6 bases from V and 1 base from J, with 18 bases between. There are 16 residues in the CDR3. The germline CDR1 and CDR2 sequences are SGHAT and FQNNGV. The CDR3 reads CASRNRRAGANTEAFF. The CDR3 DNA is TGTGCCAGCAGAAATAGACGGGCAGGGGCGAACACTGAAGCTTTCTTT.

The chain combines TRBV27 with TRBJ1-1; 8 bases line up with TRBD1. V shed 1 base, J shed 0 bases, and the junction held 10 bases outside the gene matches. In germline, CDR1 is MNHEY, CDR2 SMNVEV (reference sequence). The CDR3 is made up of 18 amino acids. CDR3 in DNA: TGTGCCAGCAGTTTATACGGGAGCAGGGGGCTCGTGAACACTGAAGCTTTCTTT. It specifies CASSLYGSRGLVNTEAFF.

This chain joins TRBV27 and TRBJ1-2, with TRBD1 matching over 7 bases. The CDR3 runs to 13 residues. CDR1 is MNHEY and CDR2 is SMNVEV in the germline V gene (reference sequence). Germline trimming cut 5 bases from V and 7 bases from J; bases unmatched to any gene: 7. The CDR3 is CASSPGGGSGYTF. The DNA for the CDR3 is TGTGCCAGCAGTCCAGGGGGGGGATCTGGCTACACCTTC.